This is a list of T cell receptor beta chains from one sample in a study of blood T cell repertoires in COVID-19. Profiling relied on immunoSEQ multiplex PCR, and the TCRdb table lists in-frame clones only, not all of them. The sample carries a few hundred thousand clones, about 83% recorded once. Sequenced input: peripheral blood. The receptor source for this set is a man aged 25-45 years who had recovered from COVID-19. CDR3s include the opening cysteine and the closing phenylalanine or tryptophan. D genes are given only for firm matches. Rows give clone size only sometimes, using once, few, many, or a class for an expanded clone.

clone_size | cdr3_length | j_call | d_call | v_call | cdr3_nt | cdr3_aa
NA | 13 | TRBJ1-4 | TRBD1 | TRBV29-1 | TGCAGCGGACAGGGCCGGGATAATGAAAAACTGTTTTTT | CSGQGRDNEKLFF
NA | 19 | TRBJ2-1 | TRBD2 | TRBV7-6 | TGTGCCAGCAGCTCGGGACTAGCGGGGGTCCCGAGCTCCTACAATGAGCAGTTCTTC | CASSSGLAGVPSSYNEQFF
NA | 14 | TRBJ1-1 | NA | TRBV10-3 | TGTGCCATCAGGAGGACAGATCTTCTTCCTGAAGCTTTCTTT | CAIRRTDLLPEAFF
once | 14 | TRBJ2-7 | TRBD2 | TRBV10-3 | TGTGCCATCAAGCCTAGCGGGGGATCCTACGAGCAGTACTTC | CAIKPSGGSYEQYF
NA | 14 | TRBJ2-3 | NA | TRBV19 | TGTGCCAGTAGTTATCGGGGAAGCACAGATACGCAGTATTTT | CASSYRGSTDTQYF
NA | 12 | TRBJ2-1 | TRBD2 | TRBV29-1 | TGCAGCGTTGAGGGAGGGTACAATGAGCAGTTCTTC | CSVEGGYNEQFF
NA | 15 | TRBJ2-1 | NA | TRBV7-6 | TGTGCCAGCAGCTCTCAGAGACAGGCTCTAAATGAGCAGTTCTTC | CASSSQRQALNEQFF
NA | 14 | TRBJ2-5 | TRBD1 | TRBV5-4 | TGTGCCAGCAGCGCAGGGGGACAGGGTGAGACCCAGTACTTC | CASSAGGQGETQYF
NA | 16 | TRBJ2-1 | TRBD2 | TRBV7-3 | TGTGCCAGCAGCCCCACCGGGACTAGTAGGTTGCATGAGCAGTTCTTC | CASSPTGTSRLHEQFF
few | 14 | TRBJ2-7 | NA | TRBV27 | TGTGCCAGCAGTCACCCGGATAGACGGGACGAGCAGTACTTC | CASSHPDRRDEQYF
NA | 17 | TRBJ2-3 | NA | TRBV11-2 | TGTGCCAGCAGCGCTCCCCTAGGGGCTGGCGGCACAGATACGCAGTATTTT | CASSAPLGAGGTDTQYF
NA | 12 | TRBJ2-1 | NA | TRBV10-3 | TGTGCCATCACGAGCTCCTACAATGAGCAGTTCTTC | CAITSSYNEQFF
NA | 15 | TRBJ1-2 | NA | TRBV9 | TGTGCCAGCAGCCCATGGGGGGGGGCTTGGAATGGCTACACCTTC | CASSPWGGAWNGYTF
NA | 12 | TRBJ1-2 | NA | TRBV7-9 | TGTGCCAGCAGCTTAGTTGAGTATGGCTACACCTTC | CASSLVEYGYTF
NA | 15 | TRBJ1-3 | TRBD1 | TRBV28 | TGTGCCAGCAGTTCCCGGGACAGAGAAGGAAACACCATATATTTT | CASSSRDREGNTIYF
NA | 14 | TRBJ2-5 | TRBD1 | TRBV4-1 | TGCGCCAGCAGCCTCGGGACAGTGGGAGAGACCCAGTACTTC | CASSLGTVGETQYF
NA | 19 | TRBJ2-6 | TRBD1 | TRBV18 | TGTGCCAGCTCAGCCATCGGCGGGACAGGGGTCTCTGGGGCCAACGTCCTGACTTTC | CASSAIGGTGVSGANVLTF
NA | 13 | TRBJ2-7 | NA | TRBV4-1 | TGCGCCAGCAGCCAAGGACTGAACTACGAGCAGTACTTC | CASSQGLNYEQYF
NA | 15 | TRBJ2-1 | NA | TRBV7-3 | TGTGCCAGCAGCATCCGGGGGTCCTCCTACAATGAGCAGTTCTTC | CASSIRGSSYNEQFF
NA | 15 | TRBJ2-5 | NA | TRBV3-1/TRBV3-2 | TGTGCCAGCAGCCTTCGGGTGAGGTTCCAAGAGACCCAGTACTTC | CASSLRVRFQETQYF
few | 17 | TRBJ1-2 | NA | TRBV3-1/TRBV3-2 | TGTGCCAGCAGCCGCGTCGGGGGATCGGTGGACTACTATGGCTACACCTTC | CASSRVGGSVDYYGYTF
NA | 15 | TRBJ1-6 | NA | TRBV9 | TGTGCCAGCAGCGTGACAGGTGACTATAATTCACCCCTCCACTTT | CASSVTGDYNSPLHF
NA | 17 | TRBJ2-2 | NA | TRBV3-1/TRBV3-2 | TGTGCCAGCAGACTACATGAGGCGGGGACCGGGCTCGGGGAGCTGTTTTTT | CASRLHEAGTGLGELFF
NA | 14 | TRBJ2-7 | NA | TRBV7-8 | TGTGCCAGCAGCCAGACAGTAACCTCCTACGAGCAGTACTTC | CASSQTVTSYEQYF
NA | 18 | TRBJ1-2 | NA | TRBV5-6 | TGTGCCAGCAGCCTAGGTGCGATAACAGGATTTACTAACTATGGCTACACCTTC | CASSLGAITGFTNYGYTF
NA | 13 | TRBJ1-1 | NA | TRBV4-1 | TGCGCCAGCAGACAGGGTAGCGGGACTGAAGCTTTCTTT | CASRQGSGTEAFF
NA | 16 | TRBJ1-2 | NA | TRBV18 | TGTGCCAGCTCACGAACGAGGGTCCTAAGCAAGGATGGCTACACCTTC | CASSRTRVLSKDGYTF